The clone carrying this T cell receptor (beta chain) has only a few counts. Its target is unknown. This CDR3 has 13 residues. Germline V lookup: CDR1 WSHSY, CDR2 SAAADI. V was pared by 7 bases and J by 0 bases, with 9 bases between. This record belongs to a study of OX40 agonist ivuxolimab in advanced cancers. Study overall: Two patients with cutaneous melanoma and one with hepatocellular carcinoma, three in total, showed partial responses.

Study conclusions and caveats: On average, a greater number of expanded clones characterised CD8+ T cells relative to CD4+. Low normalized T-cell clonal expansion was additionally recorded for some nonresponders.

Sequencing was performed with immunoSEQ multiplex PCR; in TCRdb, only in-frame clones are kept and a portion is missing. Here the sample spans roughly 82,000 clones, roughly 85% being singletons. The source material was CD4+ or CD8+ T cells sorted from blood, sampled in a trial of the OX40 agonist ivuxolimab. The chain carries TRBV10-2 and TRBJ1-1; D remains unclear. The sequence derives from an adult with an advanced solid tumor such as melanoma, head and neck, liver or kidney cancer. CDR3 amino acids: CASMDGMNTEAFF. The CDR3 DNA follows: TGCGCCAGCATGGACGGAATGAACACTGAAGCTTTCTTT.